This T cell receptor beta chain appears in the sequencing data of a study of blood T cell repertoires in COVID-19. This CDR3 contains 16 residues. Germline assignment: CDR1 LGHNA and CDR2 YNFKEQ. V dropped 2 bases and J dropped 6; count of bases not matched to a gene: 6. Original analysis: By means of reference gene primer amplification, nucleated cell counts were estimated. Repertoires were generated with immunoSEQ multiplex PCR, while TCRdb's copy carries only in-frame clones and drops some. The DNA gave D and trimming, while V, J and clone size come from that table. The sample holds approximately 80,000 clones, about 87% seen once.

The chain recombines TRBV4-2 with TRBJ2-2, with 10 bases identical to TRBD2. The sequencing sample was made of peripheral blood. The clonotype originates from a man in his forties with acute or convalescent COVID-19. The CDR3 is CASSQTASGSPGELFF. The CDR3 DNA is TGTGCCAGCAGCCAAACGGCTAGCGGGAGTCCCGGGGAGCTGTTTTTT.